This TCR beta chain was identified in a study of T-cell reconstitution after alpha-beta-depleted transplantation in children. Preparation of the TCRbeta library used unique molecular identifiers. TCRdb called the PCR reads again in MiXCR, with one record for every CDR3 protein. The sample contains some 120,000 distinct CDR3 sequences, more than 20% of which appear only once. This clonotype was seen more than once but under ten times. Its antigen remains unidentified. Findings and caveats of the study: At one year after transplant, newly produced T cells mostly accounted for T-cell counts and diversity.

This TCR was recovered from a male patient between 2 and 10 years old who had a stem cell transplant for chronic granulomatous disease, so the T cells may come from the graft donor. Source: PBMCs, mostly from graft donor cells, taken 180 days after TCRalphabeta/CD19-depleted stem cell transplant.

The CDR3 DNA reads as TGTGCCACCAGCAGTGTCCGGGAGACCCAGTACTTC. Its translation is CATSSVRETQYF. This chain uses TRBV15 with TRBJ2-5; D remains ambiguous. Germline CDR1 reads LNHNV; CDR2 reads YYDKDF (reference sequence). The CDR3 spans 12 residues. V lost 3 bases and J lost 5, with 7 bases in between.